The clone carrying this T cell receptor (beta chain) appeared a few times. This record belongs to a study of blood T cell repertoires in COVID-19. Study summary: The analysed material was cDNA or gDNA that came from T cells, B-cell-depleted T cells, or PBMCs.

Original processing methods: Reference gene primer amplification gave estimated nucleated cell counts. The protocol was immunoSEQ multiplex PCR, while the TCRdb copy is restricted to in-frame clones and leaves out a portion. The V and J calls and the clone size are those of that table, but D and trimming were determined from the DNA. The table has 130,000 or so clones, approximately 88% seen once. V lost 6 bases and J 1 base, leaving 9 bases between the germline ends. This CDR3 is built from 13 residues. CDR1 and CDR2 (germline): WNHNN, SYGVQD (reference sequence). The sequencing input was peripheral blood. This receptor was obtained from a woman at least 80 years old with acute or convalescent COVID-19. The chain combines TRBV10-1 with TRBJ1-1; weak D call: TRBD1 (6 bases). The CDR3 is CASSLDRNTEAFF. DNA for the CDR3: TGCGCCAGCAGCCTGGACAGGAACACTGAAGCTTTCTTT.